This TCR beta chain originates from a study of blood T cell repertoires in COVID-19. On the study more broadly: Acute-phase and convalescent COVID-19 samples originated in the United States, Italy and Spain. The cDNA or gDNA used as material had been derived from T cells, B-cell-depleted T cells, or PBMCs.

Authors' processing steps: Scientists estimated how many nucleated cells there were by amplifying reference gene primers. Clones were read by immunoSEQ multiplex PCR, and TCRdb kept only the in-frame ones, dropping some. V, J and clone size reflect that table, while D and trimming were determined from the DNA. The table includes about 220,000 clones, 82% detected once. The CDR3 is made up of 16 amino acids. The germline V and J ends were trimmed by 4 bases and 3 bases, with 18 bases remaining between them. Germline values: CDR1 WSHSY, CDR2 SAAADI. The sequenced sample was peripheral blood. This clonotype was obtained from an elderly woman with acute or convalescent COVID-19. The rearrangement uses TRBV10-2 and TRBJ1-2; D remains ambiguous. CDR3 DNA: TGCGCCAGCAGTGTGAGGAGGACGGGAGGCTACTATGGCTACACCTTC. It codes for CASSVRRTGGYYGYTF.